The clone carrying this T cell receptor beta chain was observed a single time. The sample is drawn from a study of blood T cell repertoires in COVID-19. Turning to the study itself: Some COVID-19 samples were acute and others convalescent; all came from the United States, Italy and Spain. PBMCs, B-cell-depleted T cells, or T cells were the source of the cDNA or gDNA that made up the material.

Using immunoSEQ multiplex PCR, the repertoire was profiled, and TCRdb retains in-frame clones only, with some absent. The table has nearly 350,000 clones, about nine tenths seen once; the top ten hold 6% to 8%. Germline V gene sequence: CDR1 MNHEY, CDR2 SVGAGI. Trimming took off 7 bases at V and 10 bases at J, with 18 bases between the two ends. This CDR3 is built from 13 residues. The sequence derives from a woman in her seventies with COVID-19, enrolled during active disease. Source material: peripheral blood. The chain recombines TRBV6-5 with TRBJ2-3; D gene ambiguous. The CDR3 sequence is CASNAPLKRAQYF. CDR3 DNA sequence: TGTGCCAGCAACGCCCCGCTAAAACGGGCGCAGTATTTT.